This TCR beta chain came from a study of blood T cell repertoires in COVID-19. Overall study context: The United States, Italy and Spain were the sources of the acute and convalescent COVID-19 samples. T cells, B-cell-depleted T cells, or PBMCs provided the cDNA or gDNA that served as material.

Authors' analysis steps: Estimated nucleated cell counts came from reference gene primer amplification. Profiled with immunoSEQ multiplex PCR; TCRdb holds only in-frame clones, not every one. The DNA gave D and trimming, while V, J and clone size come from that table. The table records about 280,000 clones, roughly 88% of them present only once. V lost 2 bases and J 1 base, leaving 5 bases between the germline ends. Germline V CDR1 and CDR2: KGHDR, SFDVKD. The CDR3 covers 14 residues. This clonotype was obtained from a woman in her 70s with acute or convalescent COVID-19. This chain links TRBV24-1 with TRBJ1-5; D is uncertain. The sample consisted of peripheral blood. CDR3 in amino acids: CATSDSRSNQPQHF. The CDR3 DNA is TGTGCCACCAGTGATTCCCGGAGCAATCAGCCCCAGCATTTT.